The T cell receptor beta chain under discussion was sequenced for a study of vaccination effects on CD4 cells after COVID-19. Study overall: Two doses of either BNT162b2 or mRNA-1273 were given to each participant. The two convalescent patients provided samples 16 days and one week before vaccination. Study-wide results and limits: The authors studied few convalescent patients and collected no early post-infection timepoints.

Antigen-specific CD4+ T cells expanded by the ViraFEST assay with viral peptide pools were then sequenced. Isolation of CD4+ T cells took place after 10 to 11 days of culture. A PCR test confirmed that the person had SARS-CoV-2 infection between March and December 2020. The CDR3 loop spans 13 amino acids. The germline gives CDR1 MNHNS, CDR2 SASEGT. After removal of 1 base from V and 11 bases from J, the junction contained 3 bases not matched to a gene. This clone was counted between two and nine times. Its antigen is currently unknown. The method was immunoSEQ multiplex PCR; TCRdb's version includes in-frame clones alone and lacks a portion of them. The sample carries around 47,000 clones, under 80% recorded once.

The sequencing used CD4+ T cells from PBMCs cultured with a peptide pool, collected before COVID-19 vaccination. This TCR derives from a human donor who had a prior SARS-CoV-2 infection. This chain joins TRBV6-1 and TRBJ2-1; 9 bases are a match to TRBD2. DNA of the CDR3: TGTGCCAGCAGTGAAGTAGCGGGAGTAAAGCAGTTCTTC. Translation gives CASSEVAGVKQFF.